This TCR beta chain was captured by sequencing in a study of vaccination effects on CD4 cells after COVID-19. Study-wide context: It was a median of 72 days after the second dose that post-vaccine samples were obtained.

After expansion with viral peptide pools in the ViraFEST assay, antigen-specific CD4+ T cells were sequenced. Once cultured for approximately 10 days, the cells underwent separation to obtain CD4+ T cells. Participants received two doses of either the BNT162b2 or mRNA-1273 vaccine. The germline CDR1 and CDR2 sequences are SNHLY and FYNNEI. The CDR3 extends over 14 amino acids. Trimming took off 4 bases at V and 6 bases at J, with 13 bases between the two ends. Study findings and constraints: By a late point after vaccination, infection- and vaccine-induced clones had shrunk markedly through clonal contraction. Of the vaccine-induced clones from healthy vaccinees, merely 1 of 255 recognized common cold coronaviruses as well.

Only in-frame clones appear in the TCRdb table, and some are missing; sequencing was by immunoSEQ multiplex PCR. The profile shows tens of thousands of clones, under 80% of them singletons. Concerning this clone itself: Antigen specificity is unknown.

The TCR originated in a human donor who received a COVID-19 vaccine. V gene TRBV2 combines with J gene TRBJ1-5; D is possibly TRBD1 (5 bases). The sequencing here drew on CD4+ T cells from PBMCs cultured with HCoV-OC43 spike peptides, taken after COVID-19 vaccination. Described subset: HCoV-OC43 spike overlapping peptide pool stimulation. CDR3 residues: CASSVALTGQPQHF. CDR3 in DNA: TGTGCCAGCAGTGTAGCCCTAACAGGTCAGCCCCAGCATTTT.